What follows are 11 T cell receptor beta chains derived from one specimen sequenced in a study of cytotoxic CD8 clonotypes in ibrutinib-treated CLL. Produced via immunoSEQ multiplex PCR; TCRdb's table is partial and in-frame only. The table has roughly 170,000 clones, approximately 80% seen once; the top ten hold about 4.6%. Source: PBMCs, taken after 24 months of ibrutinib treatment. The receptor set was obtained from a human donor with chronic lymphocytic leukemia.

The V and J genes are TRBV2 and TRBJ1-4; D is unresolved. CDR1 is SNHLY, CDR2 FYNNEI, per germline. Trimming left V 5 bases short and J 5 bases short, with 18 bases between. The CDR3 sequence is 16 residues long. The CDR3 DNA sequence: TGTGCCAGCAGTTCTTATGCCGGCCACCGAAATGAAAAACTGTTTTTT. Its translation: CASSSYAGHRNEKLFF.

The chain couples TRBV5-1 to TRBJ2-1, with D uncertain. The CDR3 runs 13 residues. Germline lookup yields CDR1 SGHRS and CDR2 YFSETQ. V lost 2 bases and J lost 3, with 6 bases in between. As DNA, the CDR3 is TGCGCCAGCAGCTTCGACGGCTACAATGAGCAGTTCTTC. Its translation is CASSFDGYNEQFF.

The chain joins TRBV5-1 to TRBJ1-2; weak D call: TRBD1 (5 bases). The ends were cut back, 4 bases at V and 0 bases at J, with 19 bases in the middle. Germline V gene lookup returns CDR1 SGHRS and CDR2 YFSETQ. The CDR3 covers 17 residues. The CDR3 nucleotides read TGCGCCAGCAGCAAGACAGACAAGGGCTTTACTAACTATGGCTACACCTTC. Protein product: CASSKTDKGFTNYGYTF.

CDR3 DNA: TGTGCCAGCAGATTGGGGGGCTGGGGGGACGGGCGCAATCAGCCCCAGCATTTT. It translates to CASRLGGWGDGRNQPQHF. This sequence joins TRBV27 and TRBJ1-5, with D possibly TRBD1 on 6 matching bases. Germline V gene sequence: CDR1 MNHEY, CDR2 SMNVEV (reference sequence). The CDR3 is 18 amino acids. V was trimmed by 6 bases and J by 2 bases, leaving 23 bases between them.

The chain couples TRBV18 to TRBJ2-5, with no clear D. V was pared by 2 bases and J by 5 bases, with 15 bases between. CDR3 length: 15 amino acids. Germline lookup yields CDR1 KGHSH and CDR2 LQKENI. In DNA form, the CDR3 reads TGTGCCAGCTCACCAAACTGGAACACCGGGGAGACCCAGTACTTC. It translates to CASSPNWNTGETQYF.

The V gene is TRBV9, the J gene TRBJ2-2; D is possibly TRBD2 (6 bases). The CDR3 sequence is 18 residues long. Trimming took 0 bases from V and 2 from J, leaving 17 bases between them. Germline values: CDR1 SGDLS, CDR2 YYNGEE. In DNA form, the CDR3 reads TGTGCCAGCAGCGTAGATGGAGGGAAGGAGCACAACACCGGGGAGCTGTTTTTT. Translation: CASSVDGGKEHNTGELFF.

The V call is TRBV6-1, the J call TRBJ1-2; D may be TRBD1 (5 bases). Trimming took 6 bases from V and 1 from J, leaving 15 bases between them. Germline V gene lookup returns CDR1 MNHNS and CDR2 SASEGT. The CDR3 loop spans 15 amino acids. CDR3: CASRRGTNVNYGYTF. The CDR3 nucleotides are TGTGCCAGCAGGAGAGGGACCAACGTTAACTATGGCTACACCTTC.

Only one count was recorded for this clone. The chain recombines TRBV28 with TRBJ2-7, with D possibly matching TRBD1 (6 bases). V gave up 6 bases and J gave up 3 bases, with 9 bases separating them. The CDR3 extends over 12 amino acids. Germline-derived CDR1 and CDR2 are MDHEN and SYDVKM. This CDR3 reads CASSRDNYEQYF. The CDR3 DNA reads TGTGCCAGCAGCAGGGACAACTACGAGCAGTACTTC.

This clone has a handful of counts. The chain recombines TRBV5-5 with TRBJ2-7; TRBD1 aligns across 9 bases. CDR1 is SGHKS and CDR2 is YYEKEE in the germline V gene (reference sequence). The CDR3 sequence is 17 residues long. The ends lost 0 bases at V and 4 bases at J; junction bases unmatched: 11. The CDR3 reads CASSLEQGAGMQYEQYF. Written as DNA, the CDR3 is TGTGCCAGCAGCTTGGAACAGGGGGCCGGTATGCAATACGAGCAGTACTTC.

V and J are TRBV19 and TRBJ2-7; TRBD1 is a possible D gene (5 bases). V lost 3 bases and J 0 bases, leaving 12 bases between the germline ends. The CDR3 runs to 15 residues. Per germline, CDR1 LNHDA and CDR2 SQIVND (reference sequence). CDR3: CASSMAGSTSYEQYF. The CDR3 DNA follows: TGTGCCAGTAGTATGGCAGGGTCGACCTCCTACGAGCAGTACTTC.

The chain uses TRBV6-5 and TRBJ2-1; 11 bases match TRBD2. Germline trimming cut 6 bases from V and 4 bases from J; bases unmatched to any gene: 5. This CDR3 contains 15 residues. In germline, CDR1 is MNHEY, CDR2 SVGAGI. CDR3 in DNA: TGTGCCAGCAGATTAGCGGGGGGGCTTTACAATGAGCAGTTCTTC. Its translation is CASRLAGGLYNEQFF.